This entry lists 19 T cell receptor beta chains sequenced from one sample in a study of identical twins. TCRdb redid the calling of the 5' RACE reads with MiXCR, one entry per CDR3 protein. The table lists 350,000 to 500,000 distinct CDR3 sequences, roughly 18% of them singletons. Sample: naive T cells sorted from blood. The origin of the receptors is a man over 45 in good health.

This clonotype was counted many times. This rearrangement joins TRBV6-2 or TRBV6-3 to TRBJ2-7; 7 nucleotides agree with TRBD1. CDR3 length: 13 amino acids. Trimming removed 5 bases from V and 6 bases from J; junction bases left unmatched: 7. The germline V gene has CDR1 MNHEY and CDR2 SVGEGT. The CDR3 region has the DNA TGTGCCAGCAGTGAAGACAGGGCCACCGAGCAGTACTTC. It specifies CASSEDRATEQYF.

J is TRBJ2-3 and V is TRBV20-1, with 9 bases aligning to TRBD1. The CDR3 covers 12 residues. Germline-derived CDR1 and CDR2 are DFQATT and SNEGSKA (reference sequence). The V segment lost 1 base and the J segment 10 bases; nucleotides outside the gene matches: 3. The DNA of the CDR3 is TGCAGTGCTAGAGGGACAGGGGCGTCGCAGTATTTT. Residues: CSARGTGASQYF.

This clonotype appeared a few times. The chain carries TRBV20-1 and TRBJ2-5; TRBD2 matches 7 bases. The trim removed 2 bases at V and 7 bases at J, leaving 16 bases unmatched. This CDR3 has 16 amino acids. Germline V gene sequence: CDR1 DFQATT, CDR2 SNEGSKA (reference sequence). The chain's CDR3 is CSARWASGVGPWTQYF. CDR3 sequence (DNA): TGCAGTGCTAGATGGGCTAGCGGAGTGGGGCCGTGGACCCAGTACTTC.

The chain employs TRBV27 and TRBJ1-6; D gene ambiguous. V was pared by 3 bases and J by 0 bases, with 9 bases between. The V gene's germline CDR1 is MNHEY and CDR2 SMNVEV (reference sequence). This CDR3 is built from 16 residues. The CDR3 sequence: CASSFEPLSYNSPLHF. In nucleotides, the CDR3 is TGTGCCAGCAGTTTCGAACCTCTCTCCTATAATTCACCCCTCCACTTT.

This clonotype has a handful of counts. CDR3 in DNA: TGCAGCGTTGAAGAACAGGGGTATGAAGCTTTCTTT. Translated: CSVEEQGYEAFF. The chain links TRBV29-1 to TRBJ1-1; 7 bases are shared with TRBD1. After removal of 0 bases from V and 7 bases from J, the junction contained 2 bases not matched to a gene. The CDR3 totals 12 residues. Germline-derived CDR1 and CDR2 are SQVTM and ANQGSEA.

This clonotype occurred many times. V and J are TRBV6-4 and TRBJ2-2; TRBD1 might be the D (6 bases). V was cut by 3 bases and J by 6 bases, with 11 bases left in between. Germline-derived CDR1 and CDR2 are MRHNA and SNTAGT. The CDR3 totals 14 residues. The CDR3 nucleotides are TGTGCCAGCAGTGAAGCGACAGGCCCCGGGGAGCTGTTTTTT. It yields the protein CASSEATGPGELFF.

This clonotype was detected only a few times. The CDR3 nucleotides read TGTGCCACCGGACAGAGTCCGCGCTCGAACACTGAAGCTTTCTTT. Translation: CATGQSPRSNTEAFF. This chain connects TRBV10-3 to TRBJ1-1, with D possibly matching TRBD1 (6 bases). The CDR3 is made up of 15 amino acids. V lost 10 bases and J lost 1, with 19 bases in between. Germline assignment: CDR1 ENHRY and CDR2 SYGVKD.

The V call is TRBV5-6, the J call TRBJ2-3; 7 nucleotides agree with TRBD1. This CDR3 has 17 residues. Trimming cost V 2 bases and J 1 base; bases outside gene matches: 10. Germline V gene lookup returns CDR1 SGHDT and CDR2 YYEEEE. The CDR3 sequence is CASSFTTGDGGTDTQYF. The DNA of the CDR3 is TGTGCCAGCAGCTTCACAACAGGGGATGGCGGCACAGATACGCAGTATTTT.

This clonotype was picked up a small number of times. The chain employs TRBV29-1 and TRBJ2-7; D unclear. The V gene lost 4 bases and the J gene lost 4 bases, with 11 bases spanning the gap. Germline assignment: CDR1 SQVTM and CDR2 ANQGSEA. CDR3 length equals 12 residues. CDR3 protein: CSVAGRSYEQYF. DNA of the CDR3: TGCAGCGTTGCGGGCAGGTCTTACGAGCAGTACTTC.

The chain carries TRBV6-1 and TRBJ1-4; D possibly corresponds to TRBD1 (6 bases). CDR1 is MNHNS and CDR2 is SASEGT in the germline V gene. Deletions cut 1 base from V and 0 bases from J, with 9 bases between. This CDR3 is 16 amino acids long. The CDR3 sequence is CASSEGTVSTNEKLFF. The CDR3 nucleotides read TGTGCCAGCAGTGAAGGGACAGTCTCAACTAATGAAAAACTGTTTTTT.

The sample holds many counts of this clonotype. The V and J genes are TRBV5-8 and TRBJ2-2, with TRBD2 as a possible D gene (7 bases). This CDR3 is 17 amino acids long. The germline CDR1 and CDR2 sequences are SGHTS and YDEGEE. With 3 bases removed from V and 4 bases from J, the gap between germline ends came to 19 bases. CDR3 DNA: TGTGCCAGCAGCTCGCAGTTGGCGGGGGCAGTCACCGGGGAGCTGTTTTTT. It translates to CASSSQLAGAVTGELFF.

The rearrangement links TRBV7-2 to TRBJ2-1, with TRBD2 matching over 11 bases. CDR3 size: 16 residues. V was pared by 6 bases and J by 0 bases, with 4 bases of the junction left unmatched. Germline values: CDR1 SGHTA, CDR2 FQGNSA. The CDR3 nucleotides are TGTGCCAGCAGGCCGGGACTAGCGGCCTCCTACAATGAGCAGTTCTTC. Protein sequence: CASRPGLAASYNEQFF.

In this sample, this clonotype turned up many times. The chain employs TRBV27 and TRBJ1-2; D might be TRBD1 (5 bases). Germline V CDR1 and CDR2: MNHEY, SMNVEV (reference sequence). Deletions cut 1 base from V and 9 bases from J, with 12 bases between. The CDR3 is 13 residues long. The CDR3 nucleotides read TGTGCCAGCAGTTTATTGGCAGGGCAGAGCTACACCTTC. Its protein is CASSLLAGQSYTF.

The rearrangement links TRBV28 to TRBJ2-7, with 11 bases aligning to TRBD1. This CDR3 comprises 15 residues. The germline V gene has CDR1 MDHEN and CDR2 SYDVKM. V trimming: 6 bases; J trimming: 3 bases; junction bases outside the gene matches: 7. The CDR3 loop is CASSDLGTGGYEQYF. CDR3 in DNA: TGTGCCAGCAGCGACCTCGGGACAGGGGGCTACGAGCAGTACTTC.

The CDR3 DNA reads as TGTGCCAGCAGTTCTTGGACAGGGGAGGTCACCGGGGAGCTGTTTTTT. As protein: CASSSWTGEVTGELFF. This chain connects TRBV6-5 to TRBJ2-2, with 9 bases fitting TRBD1. With V trimmed by 4 bases and J by 4 bases, 7 bases remained unmatched. This CDR3 is built from 16 residues. Germline V lookup: CDR1 MNHEY, CDR2 SVGAGI.

This clonotype was recorded a few times. J is TRBJ2-6 and V is TRBV5-1, with 9 bases fitting TRBD1. V trimming: 3 bases; J trimming: 0 bases; junction bases outside the gene matches: 4. The V gene's germline CDR1 is SGHRS and CDR2 YFSETQ. The length of the CDR3 is 17 residues. The CDR3 loop reads CASSWDRALSGANVLTF. The CDR3 DNA reads as TGCGCCAGCAGCTGGGACAGGGCCCTCTCTGGGGCCAACGTCCTGACTTTC.

The J gene is TRBJ2-3, the V gene TRBV29-1, with 11 bases lining up with TRBD1. The CDR3 has 14 residues. Germline V CDR1 and CDR2: SQVTM, ANQGSEA. V lost 7 bases to trimming and J lost 4 bases; unmatched junction nucleotides: 7. The CDR3 protein is CSAPGQGVADTQYF. DNA of the CDR3: TGCAGCGCTCCGGGACAGGGGGTCGCAGATACGCAGTATTTT.

This clonotype was observed a few times. The chain recombines TRBV5-1 with TRBJ2-5; 7 positions match TRBD1. Germline V gene lookup returns CDR1 SGHRS and CDR2 YFSETQ. Trimming cost V 6 bases and J 4 bases; bases outside gene matches: 12. The CDR3 sequence is 15 residues long. DNA for the CDR3: TGCGCCAGCACCCCAGAACCAGGGGGTCCAGAGACCCAGTACTTC. It codes for CASTPEPGGPETQYF.

The table lists this clonotype with many counts. The rearrangement links TRBV5-1 to TRBJ1-2; D possibly corresponds to TRBD1 (5 bases). The length of the CDR3 is 13 residues. V lost 0 bases to trimming and J lost 8 bases, with 11 bases between them. Germline loops: CDR1 SGHRS, CDR2 YFSETQ. The CDR3 loop is CASSLVGEEGYTF. In nucleotides, the CDR3 is TGCGCCAGCAGCTTGGTAGGGGAGGAGGGCTACACCTTC. The full variable domain, its missing parts supplied by reference TRBV5-1 and TRBJ1-2, is KAGVTQTPRYLIKTRGQQVTLSCSPISGHRSVSWYQQTPGQGLQFLFEYFSETQRNKGNFPGRFSGRQFSNSRSEMNVSTLELGDSALYLCASSLVGEEGYTFGSGTRLTVV.